This TCR beta chain appears in the sequencing data of a study of T cell changes during pregnancy in multiple sclerosis. Data came from immunoSEQ multiplex PCR; TCRdb stores just in-frame clones and leaves some out. The repertoire holds 40,000 to 55,000 clones, with 75% to 90% as singletons. This clone was seen only a few times. The CDR3 length is 14 residues. Per the germline V gene, CDR1 is LNHDA and CDR2 is SQIVND (reference sequence). V gave up 7 bases and J gave up 2 bases, with 12 bases separating them. The TCR was taken from a female donor in good health, enrolled as a control in a pregnancy study. The material sequenced was peripheral blood, taken in the first trimester of pregnancy. The chain uses TRBV19 and TRBJ1-3; maybe TRBD1 (5 bases). The CDR3 DNA follows: TGTGCCAGTACCGACAGTTATCCTGGAAACACCATATATTTT. This translates into CASTDSYPGNTIYF.